A selection of T cell receptor beta chains follows, all from one sample in a study of cytomegalovirus exposure and HLA in healthy donors. The repertoire was sequenced with immunoSEQ multiplex PCR; TCRdb's copy has only in-frame clones and lacks some. The sample includes some 110,000 clones. Sequences were obtained from PBMCs. The receptors here all came from a man aged 25-40 years in good health and CMV-seronegative. Both conserved end residues are part of each CDR3. A D gene is named only where the DNA matches it firmly. Not every row has a clone size; where given, it reads once, few, many or a size class.

V gene	J gene	D gene	clone size	CDR3 protein	CDR3 DNA
TRBV2	TRBJ2-7	TRBD2	NA	CASSIRSSGSYEQYF	TGTGCCAGCAGTATTCGCTCTAGCGGCTCCTACGAGCAGTACTTC
TRBV28	TRBJ1-5	NA	NA	CASSSRSQHF	TGTGCCAGCAGTTCCCGGTCCCAGCATTTT
TRBV10-3	TRBJ1-4	NA	NA	CAINRNRDEKLFF	TGTGCCATCAACAGAAACAGGGATGAAAAACTGTTTTTT
TRBV5-4	TRBJ2-1	NA	NA	CASSLRGSSYNEQFF	TGTGCCAGCAGCTTGAGGGGGAGCTCCTACAATGAGCAGTTCTTC
TRBV7-8	TRBJ1-1	NA	NA	CASSPRGAAEAFF	TGTGCCAGCAGCCCACGGGGGGCCGCTGAAGCTTTCTTT
TRBV5-1	TRBJ1-1	NA	NA	CASSSIGVPSEAFF	TGCGCCAGCAGCTCAATAGGGGTACCGTCTGAAGCTTTCTTT
TRBV11-2	TRBJ2-7	NA	medium-sized	CASSLSAGLSYEQYF	TGTGCCAGCAGCTTATCGGCAGGGTTGTCCTACGAGCAGTACTTC
TRBV20-1	TRBJ2-3	NA	NA	CSQAGVDTQYF	TGCAGTCAGGCGGGTGTGGATACGCAGTATTTT
TRBV9	TRBJ2-3	NA	NA	CASSVEWRGSTDTQYF	TGTGCCAGCAGCGTAGAGTGGCGGGGTAGCACAGATACGCAGTATTTT
TRBV19	TRBJ2-2	TRBD2	NA	CASSRSGLAGGPGTGELFF	TGTGCCAGTAGTAGATCGGGACTAGCGGGGGGGCCGGGGACCGGGGAGCTGTTTTTT
TRBV15	TRBJ2-7	TRBD2	NA	CATSRDYEAGVLYEQYF	TGTGCCACCAGCAGAGATTATGAAGCGGGGGTACTCTACGAGCAGTACTTC
TRBV4-3	TRBJ2-7	NA	NA	CASSQDLQIYEQYF	TGCGCCAGCAGCCAAGATTTGCAGATCTACGAGCAGTACTTC
TRBV7-6	TRBJ1-1	NA	NA	CASSRAPGDLGTEAFF	TGTGCCAGCAGCCGTGCGCCAGGGGACCTGGGCACTGAAGCTTTCTTT
TRBV6-6	TRBJ1-1	NA	NA	CASSYFPGGDNTEAFF	TGTGCCAGCAGTTATTTCCCGGGGGGCGATAATACTGAAGCTTTCTTT
TRBV5-4	TRBJ2-3	TRBD2	NA	CASRTKTSGSTDTQYF	TGTGCCAGCAGGACGAAGACTAGCGGCTCCACAGATACGCAGTATTTT
TRBV7-9	TRBJ1-3	TRBD1	NA	CASSLAGQPSGNTIYF	TGTGCCAGCAGCTTAGCGGGACAGCCCTCTGGAAACACCATATATTTT
TRBV5-1	TRBJ2-7	NA	NA	CASKQGPSSYEQYF	TGCGCCAGCAAGCAGGGTCCAAGCTCCTACGAGCAGTACTTC
TRBV5-1	TRBJ2-5	TRBD1	NA	CASRTGSQETQYF	TGCGCCAGCAGGACAGGGTCCCAAGAGACCCAGTACTTC
TRBV7-3	TRBJ2-1	TRBD2	NA	CASSPRLAGAGEQFF	TGTGCCAGCAGCCCCAGACTAGCGGGGGCGGGGGAGCAGTTCTTC
TRBV7-9	TRBJ2-2	TRBD1	NA	CASGDRDTGELFF	TGTGCCAGCGGGGACAGGGATACCGGGGAGCTGTTTTTT
TRBV15	TRBJ2-7	NA	NA	CATSRSGTFAYEQYF	TGTGCCACCAGCAGATCTGGGACATTCGCCTACGAGCAGTACTTC
TRBV19	TRBJ1-5	NA	NA	CASSIGRESGYDNQPQHF	TGTGCCAGTAGTATAGGAAGGGAGAGTGGATATGACAATCAGCCCCAGCATTTT
TRBV15	TRBJ2-7	TRBD1	NA	CATRLDRGSLYEQYF	TGTGCCACCAGGCTAGACAGGGGGTCCCTCTACGAGCAGTACTTC
TRBV12-2	TRBJ1-2	NA	NA	CASLPRGRDYGYTF	TGTGCAAGTCTCCCCCGGGGGAGGGACTATGGCTACACCTTC
TRBV5-4	TRBJ2-7	NA	NA	CASSPSPADEQYF	TGTGCCAGCAGCCCGTCGCCAGCGGACGAGCAGTACTTC
TRBV6-5	TRBJ2-7	NA	NA	CASSYSRDTSYEQYF	TGTGCCAGCAGTTACTCGAGAGACACAAGCTACGAGCAGTACTTC
TRBV4-3	TRBJ1-4	NA	NA	CASSQDNRVGKLFF	TGCGCCAGCAGCCAAGATAACAGGGTCGGAAAACTGTTTTTT
TRBV5-1	TRBJ1-2	NA	NA	CASSLGGPYGYTF	TGCGCCAGCAGCCTGGGTGGGCCCTATGGCTACACCTTC
TRBV5-1	TRBJ2-2	NA	NA	CASSLTANTGELFF	TGCGCCAGCAGCCTGACTGCGAACACCGGGGAGCTGTTTTTT
TRBV7-6	TRBJ2-1	TRBD2	NA	CASSLAGGGNEQFF	TGTGCCAGCAGCTTAGCCGGGGGGGGTAATGAGCAGTTCTTC
TRBV6-5	TRBJ1-2	NA	NA	CASRRQRHYGYTF	TGTGCCAGCAGGAGACAGCGACACTATGGCTACACCTTC
TRBV5-4	TRBJ2-3	NA	NA	CASSLEGGIDTQYF	TGTGCCAGCAGCTTGGAAGGGGGAATAGATACGCAGTATTTT
TRBV27	TRBJ2-3	TRBD2	NA	CASRLGGLAASKGDTQYF	TGTGCCAGCAGGCTAGGGGGACTAGCGGCTTCCAAAGGCGATACGCAGTATTTT